This T cell receptor (beta chain) originates from a study of CD8 T cells in ankylosing spondylitis. To note about this clonotype: What it binds is not known.

Points from the study as a whole: Researchers reportedly found disease-linked clones significantly enriched in matched ankylosing spondylitis synovial fluid. Some motif variants had been reported before (in reactive arthritis synovial fluid and blood). Apparently characteristic of ankylosing spondylitis blood was a TCR beta motif (about eight highly homologous variants). Clones linked to disease, bearing a CD8+ phenotype, were relatively rare in peripheral blood.

MiXCR, run by TCRdb on the 5' RACE reads, gives a single entry per CDR3 protein. The sample carries approximately 140,000 distinct CDR3 sequences, under 45% recorded once. Germline V gene data show CDR1 as SGHRS and CDR2 as YFSETQ. V shed 7 bases and J shed 0 bases, with 12 bases lying between them. This CDR3 is built from 14 residues. This clonotype was sampled from a male donor with ankylosing spondylitis. Sequenced sample: synovial fluid, either unsorted or a sorted T cell fraction (not recorded which). The chain joins TRBV5-1 to TRBJ2-3; tentative D call: TRBD2 (6 bases). The CDR3: CASWRGWSTDTQYF. CDR3 DNA sequence: TGCGCCAGCTGGAGGGGCTGGAGCACAGATACGCAGTATTTT.